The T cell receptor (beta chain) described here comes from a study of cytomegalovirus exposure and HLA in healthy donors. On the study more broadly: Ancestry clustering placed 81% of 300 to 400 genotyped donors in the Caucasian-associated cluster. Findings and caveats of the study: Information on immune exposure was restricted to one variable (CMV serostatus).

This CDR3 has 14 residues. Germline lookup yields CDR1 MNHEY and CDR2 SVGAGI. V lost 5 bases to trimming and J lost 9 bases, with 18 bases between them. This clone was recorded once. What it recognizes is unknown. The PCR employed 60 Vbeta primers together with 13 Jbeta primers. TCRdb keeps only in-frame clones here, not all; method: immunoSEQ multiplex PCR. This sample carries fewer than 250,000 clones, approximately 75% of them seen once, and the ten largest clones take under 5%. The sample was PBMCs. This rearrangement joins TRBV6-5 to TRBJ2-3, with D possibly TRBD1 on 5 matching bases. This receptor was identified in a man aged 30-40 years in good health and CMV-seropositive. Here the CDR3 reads CASSLQRIPGTQYF. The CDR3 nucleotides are TGTGCCAGCAGTCTACAGCGAATTCCAGGGACGCAGTATTTT.